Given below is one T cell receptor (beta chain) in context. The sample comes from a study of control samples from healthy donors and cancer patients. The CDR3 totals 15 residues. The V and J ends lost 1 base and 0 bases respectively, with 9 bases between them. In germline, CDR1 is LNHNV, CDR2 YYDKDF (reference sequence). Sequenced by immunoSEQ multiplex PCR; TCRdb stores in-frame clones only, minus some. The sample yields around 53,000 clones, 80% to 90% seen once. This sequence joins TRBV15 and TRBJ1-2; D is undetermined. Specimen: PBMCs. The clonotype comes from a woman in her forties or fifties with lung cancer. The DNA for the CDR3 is TGTGCCACCAGCAGAGGATCAACAGCTAACTATGGCTACACCTTC. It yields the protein CATSRGSTANYGYTF.